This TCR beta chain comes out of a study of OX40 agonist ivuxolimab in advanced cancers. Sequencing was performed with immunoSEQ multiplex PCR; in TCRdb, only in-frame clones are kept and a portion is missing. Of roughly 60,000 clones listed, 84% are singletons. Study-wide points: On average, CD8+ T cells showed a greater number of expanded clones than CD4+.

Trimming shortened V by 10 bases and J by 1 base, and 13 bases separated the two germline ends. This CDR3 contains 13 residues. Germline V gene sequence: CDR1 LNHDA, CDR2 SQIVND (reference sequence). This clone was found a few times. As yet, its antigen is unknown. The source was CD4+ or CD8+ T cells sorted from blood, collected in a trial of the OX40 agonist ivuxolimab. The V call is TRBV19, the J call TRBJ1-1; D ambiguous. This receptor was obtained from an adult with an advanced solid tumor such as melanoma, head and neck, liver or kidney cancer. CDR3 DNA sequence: TGTGCCACCAGATATACAGCGAACACTGAAGCTTTCTTT. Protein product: CATRYTANTEAFF.